The rows below give T cell receptor beta chains drawn from one sample of a study of T-cell memory formation after mild COVID-19. TCRdb ran MiXCR on the 5' RACE reads and lists one entry per CDR3 protein. The data hold more than 75,000 distinct CDR3 sequences, with roughly 25% observed a single time. The material sequenced was PBMCs or a T cell subset sorted from them (not recorded which). These TCRs come from a man aged 18 to 30 who had mild COVID-19 (a few samples of this study predate the infection). Cell type and time point are not known. Both conserved end residues are part of each CDR3. The D gene is left open where the match is weak. Where a row states a size, it is once, few, many or the class of an expanded clone; other rows omit it.

d_gene	j_gene	abundance	v_gene	CDR3nt	CDR3aa
.	TRBJ2-3	many	TRBV5-1	TGCGCCAGCAGATTGGGGAGGCGAATGGACCAACTCACAGATACGCAGTATTTT	CASRLGRRMDQLTDTQYF
.	TRBJ2-5	.	TRBV7-6	TGTGCCAGCAGCTTATCCAGCTACGAGACCCAGTACTTC	CASSLSSYETQYF
.	TRBJ1-6	.	TRBV7-2	TGTGCCAGCAGCGCGAAAGGAGTTGCAGGGGTTAATTCACCCCTCCACTTT	CASSAKGVAGVNSPLHF
.	TRBJ1-2	.	TRBV12-3/TRBV12-4	TGTGCCATCGAACAGGGAAAAGGCTACACCTTC	CAIEQGKGYTF
.	TRBJ2-7	.	TRBV10-1	TGCGCCAGCATGGGGGACAAAACCTACGAGCAGTACTTC	CASMGDKTYEQYF
.	TRBJ2-3	.	TRBV14	TGTGCCAGCAGCCAAGGGTGGCGGAACACAGATACGCAGTATTTT	CASSQGWRNTDTQYF
.	TRBJ2-7	few	TRBV7-6	TGTGCCAGCAGCCCCCTGGCTAGTGGGTACGAGCAGTACTTC	CASSPLASGYEQYF
.	TRBJ2-2	.	TRBV7-6	TGTGCCAGCAGCTTCCAAGACCTGACGAGAAGGGGCCAGGAGCTGTTTTTT	CASSFQDLTRRGQELFF
.	TRBJ2-1	few	TRBV29-1	TGCAGCGTCCCGGAGGAAAACCTGTACAATGAGCAGTTCTTC	CSVPEENLYNEQFF
TRBD1	TRBJ1-1	few	TRBV7-9	TGTGCCAGCAGCTTAGGCAAGGACAGGGGACTGAACACTGAAGCTTTCTTT	CASSLGKDRGLNTEAFF
TRBD2	TRBJ2-3	.	TRBV12-3/TRBV12-4	TGTGCCAGCAGTTTCTTCACTAGCGGGGGGGCTGGGGATACGCAGTATTTT	CASSFFTSGGAGDTQYF
.	TRBJ2-7	few	TRBV10-3	TGTGCCATCAGTGAGTCAGTCAGTCCCGAGCAGTACTTC	CAISESVSPEQYF
.	TRBJ2-2	once	TRBV5-5	TGTGCCAGCAGTGGAGGTCGGGGGAACACCGGGGAGCTGTTTTTT	CASSGGRGNTGELFF
.	TRBJ2-3	.	TRBV4-3	TGCGCCAGCAGCCAAACGGGCACCGGCACAGATACGCAGTATTTT	CASSQTGTGTDTQYF
TRBD2	TRBJ2-2	.	TRBV4-3	TGCGCCAGCAGCCAAACTAGCGGGGGATTGTCAGGCACCGGGGAGCTGTTTTTT	CASSQTSGGLSGTGELFF
.	TRBJ1-1	few	TRBV20-1	TGCAGTGCTAGACGACCGCCGGTTGACACTGAAGCTTTCTTT	CSARRPPVDTEAFF
.	TRBJ1-5	few	TRBV7-8	TGTGCCAGCAGCTTAGGGTTTAGCAATCAGCCCCAGCATTTT	CASSLGFSNQPQHF
.	TRBJ2-5	.	TRBV4-1	TGCGCCAGCCGGACGGAAGAGACCCAGTACTTC	CASRTEETQYF
TRBD1	TRBJ1-2	.	TRBV28	TGTGCCAGCAGCCAGACAGGGGGCTATGGCTACACCTTC	CASSQTGGYGYTF
.	TRBJ1-2	.	TRBV12-5	TGTGCTAGTGGTTTGTGGCAGGGGTCTAACTATGGCTACACCTTC	CASGLWQGSNYGYTF
.	TRBJ2-5	few	TRBV7-9	TGTGCCAGCAGCCTCCCAAGGGGCCAAGAGACCCAGTACTTC	CASSLPRGQETQYF
TRBD1	TRBJ1-3	.	TRBV12-3/TRBV12-4	TGTGCCAGCAGTTTTGGGCAGGGGGAGGGAAACACCATATATTTT	CASSFGQGEGNTIYF
TRBD1	TRBJ2-3	few	TRBV12-3/TRBV12-4	TGTGCCAGCAGTCCTAGGGGGACAGGGGATGGGGGCACAGATACGCAGTATTTT	CASSPRGTGDGGTDTQYF
.	TRBJ2-3	.	TRBV7-9	TGTGCCAGCAGCAACACCTTGACAGGGAGGGATACGCAGTATTTT	CASSNTLTGRDTQYF